The rows below give T cell receptor beta chains drawn from one sample of a study of T cell responses to AZD1222 COVID-19 vaccine. The protocol was immunoSEQ multiplex PCR, while the TCRdb copy is restricted to in-frame clones and leaves out a portion. Of fewer than 75,000 clones listed, 80% to 95% are singletons. The material sequenced was peripheral blood, taken 28 days after the second dose of the MenACWY control vaccine. These receptors all stem from an adult who received the MenACWY meningococcal vaccine as a control. Both conserved end residues are part of each CDR3. A D gene is named only where the DNA matches it firmly. Size tells how often a clone was seen (once, few, many) or the class of an expanded clone, and some rows leave it out.

.,TRBD1,TRBV7-2,TRBJ2-3,TGTGCCAGCAGCAGGCGGACAGGGGCCTTTTATGATACGCAGTATTTT,CASSRRTGAFYDTQYF
.,.,TRBV28,TRBJ1-6,TGTGCCACTGAGGGGGAACGTTCACCCCTCCACTTT,CATEGERSPLHF
.,.,TRBV30,TRBJ2-7,TGTGCCTGGAACCCCCGGGACGGCTCCTACGAGCAGTACTTC,CAWNPRDGSYEQYF
.,TRBD1,TRBV30,TRBJ1-1,TGTGCCTGGGGCCCCGGACAGGCAGTTACGAACACTGAAGCTTTCTTT,CAWGPGQAVTNTEAFF
.,TRBD2,TRBV7-9,TRBJ2-5,TGTGCCAGCAGCTTATCCCTAGGGGAGGGAGAGACCCAGTACTTC,CASSLSLGEGETQYF
.,TRBD2,TRBV28,TRBJ2-7,TGTGCCAGCAATCCCGGGACTAGCCACGACTACGAGCAGTACTTC,CASNPGTSHDYEQYF
.,TRBD2,TRBV2,TRBJ2-3,TGTGCCAGCAGTCCGACTAGCGGGGACACAGATACGCAGTATTTT,CASSPTSGDTDTQYF
.,.,TRBV7-9,TRBJ2-1,TGTGCCAGCAGCAGCCGGGACACCTACAATGAGCAGTTCTTC,CASSSRDTYNEQFF
.,.,TRBV5-4,TRBJ2-3,TGTGCCAGCAGCTTACAGGGTAGCACAGATACGCAGTATTTT,CASSLQGSTDTQYF
few,TRBD1,TRBV6-2/TRBV6-3,TRBJ1-4,TGTGCCAGCAGTCGCGGACAGGGTCTGGAAAAACTGTTTTTT,CASSRGQGLEKLFF
few,.,TRBV19,TRBJ2-2,TGTGCCAGTACACCTGACGCTAACACCGGGGAGCTGTTTTTT,CASTPDANTGELFF
.,.,TRBV6-5,TRBJ1-1,TGTGCCAGCATGAGGGGAGTCAAGGGCACTGAAGCTTTCTTT,CASMRGVKGTEAFF
.,TRBD1,TRBV29-1,TRBJ1-1,TGCAGCGTTGTAAAGGGGGCAACTGAAGCTTTCTTT,CSVVKGATEAFF
.,.,TRBV7-8,TRBJ2-1,TGTGCCAGCAGCTTAAATCAGGGCGGTGGGACATATTTGAATGAGCAGTTCTTC,CASSLNQGGGTYLNEQFF
.,.,TRBV5-1,TRBJ2-7,TGCGCCAGCAGCTTAGACGGCAGGGAGCAGTACTTC,CASSLDGREQYF
.,.,TRBV7-2,TRBJ2-6,TGTGCCAGCAGCTTCGGTGGGGGTACCGGGGCCAACGTCCTGACTTTC,CASSFGGGTGANVLTF
.,.,TRBV28,TRBJ2-7,TGTGCCAGCAGCCATAACTACGAGCAGTACTTC,CASSHNYEQYF
.,TRBD1,TRBV29-1,TRBJ2-1,TGCAGCGTTGAAGGGGAACCGGGACAGGGGTTATCCTACAATGAGCAGTTCTTC,CSVEGEPGQGLSYNEQFF
.,.,TRBV19,TRBJ1-2,TGTGCCAGTAGCAGACCGGGGGGCCGGGCAAGCTTC,CASSRPGGRASF
.,.,TRBV12-3/TRBV12-4,TRBJ1-5,TGTGCCAGCAGTTTTCGGCCGGGTCAGCCCCAGCATTTT,CASSFRPGQPQHF
.,TRBD1,TRBV11-2,TRBJ2-2,TGTGCCAGCACCAAGGACAGGGTTAACACCGGGGAGCTGTTTTTT,CASTKDRVNTGELFF
.,TRBD2,TRBV19,TRBJ2-1,TGTGCCAGTAGTATAATGCTAGCGGGGTACAATGAGCAGTTCTTC,CASSIMLAGYNEQFF
.,.,TRBV6-5,TRBJ2-1,TGTGCCAGCAGTTACGACGGAGATGAGCAGTTCTTC,CASSYDGDEQFF
.,TRBD1,TRBV29-1,TRBJ1-2,TGCAGCGTCATACAACAGGGGTACAGAACCTTC,CSVIQQGYRTF
.,.,TRBV30,TRBJ2-1,TGTGCCTGGAGTGTATATGGTGAGCAGTTCTTC,CAWSVYGEQFF
.,.,TRBV7-6,TRBJ2-3,TGTGCCAGCAGCCCCCACGGCCGAGATACGCAGTATTTT,CASSPHGRDTQYF
.,.,TRBV11-2,TRBJ2-1,TGTGCCACCAAACCCGGCGGGAACAATGAGCAGTTCTTC,CATKPGGNNEQFF
.,TRBD2,TRBV6-5,TRBJ2-2,TGTGCCATCCAAGGGAGGGAAATCGGGGAGCTGTTTTTT,CAIQGREIGELFF
.,.,TRBV12-3/TRBV12-4,TRBJ1-1,TGTGCCAGCAGAACGGACAGAAACACTGAAGCTTTCTTT,CASRTDRNTEAFF
.,TRBD2,TRBV7-2,TRBJ2-1,TGTGCCAGCAGCTTAGGGCTAGCGGGAGTCGGGGGGAATGAGCAGTTCTTC,CASSLGLAGVGGNEQFF
once,.,TRBV3-1/TRBV3-2,TRBJ2-7,TGTGCCAGTAGAGGCCAGGGTCGGTACGAGCAGTACTTC,CASRGQGRYEQYF
.,.,TRBV7-8,TRBJ1-1,TGTGCCAGCAGCTTAGAGGGGCTAGGTGAAGCTTTCTTT,CASSLEGLGEAFF
medium-sized,.,TRBV19,TRBJ1-1,TGTGCCAGCTGCCCAGGAATCCAGATGAACACTGAAGCTTTCTTT,CASCPGIQMNTEAFF
large,TRBD2,TRBV6-2/TRBV6-3,TRBJ2-1,TGTGCCAGCAGTCCAACTAGCGGGAGTAGTAATGAGCAGTTCTTC,CASSPTSGSSNEQFF
.,.,TRBV11-3,TRBJ2-1,TGTGCCAGCATCAAGGAGGGCCAGGGTTACAATGAGCAGTTCTTC,CASIKEGQGYNEQFF
few,.,TRBV30,TRBJ1-6,TGTGCCTGGAGGAGGGGGGTAAATTCACCCCTCCACTTT,CAWRRGVNSPLHF
.,.,TRBV19,TRBJ2-5,TGTGCCAGTAGTGTTCGTGGGGGTCAGGAGACCCAGTACTTC,CASSVRGGQETQYF
.,.,TRBV28,TRBJ2-7,TGTGCCAGCAACTTCGGCTACGAGCAGTACTTC,CASNFGYEQYF
.,.,TRBV9,TRBJ2-1,TGTGCCAGCAGCGTAGGTTCTGTTCCCCTCAATGAGCAGTTCTTC,CASSVGSVPLNEQFF
.,.,TRBV19,TRBJ1-1,TGTGCCAGTAGACGTTCGAGCACTGAAGCTTTCTTT,CASRRSSTEAFF
.,.,TRBV28,TRBJ2-7,TGTGCCAGCAGTGCGAACTACGAGCAGTACTTC,CASSANYEQYF
.,TRBD1,TRBV6-5,TRBJ1-2,TGTGCCAGCAGCCGACAGGGCCAGTTGGGAGGCTACACCTTC,CASSRQGQLGGYTF